The present T cell receptor (beta chain) was sequenced within a study of response to subunit inactivated influenza vaccine. Whole-study findings and limits: Few new T cells, the authors suggested, are recruited by each seasonal influenza vaccination.

TCRdb analysed the RT-PCR reads with MiXCR anew, one entry per CDR3 protein. This table holds roughly 790,000 distinct CDR3 sequences, approximately 21% found once. Trimming shortened V by 6 bases and J by 3 bases, and 14 bases separated the two germline ends. The CDR3 loop spans 14 amino acids. Germline V gene data show CDR1 as MDHEN and CDR2 as SYDVKM. With respect to this clonotype: Antigen specificity is unknown.

This specimen consisted of PBMCs from blood, obtained about 5 days after vaccination. The V and J genes are TRBV28 and TRBJ1-1; D unresolved. The receptor comes from a man aged 45-65 years who received an inactivated influenza vaccine. CDR3 nucleotides: TGTGCCAGCAGGATTCTGACGGGCGACACTGAAGCTTTCTTT. It translates to CASRILTGDTEAFF. The complete variable domain, with remaining parts taken from reference TRBV28 and TRBJ1-1, reads DVKVTQSSRYLVKRTGEKVFLECVQDMDHENMFWYRQDPGLGLRLIYFSYDVKMKEKGDIPEGYSVSREKKERFSLILESASTNQTSMYLCASRILTGDTEAFFGQGTRLTVV.